This TCR beta chain was obtained from a study of blood T cell repertoires in COVID-19. This clone was seen a few times. Profiled with immunoSEQ multiplex PCR; TCRdb holds only in-frame clones, not every one. The sample lists about 280,000 clones, approximately 86% occurring once. The germline gives CDR1 LGHNT, CDR2 FRNRAP. This CDR3 has 15 residues. V lost 2 bases to trimming and J lost 0 bases, with 8 bases between them. The receptor was derived from a man aged 35-49 years with active or convalescent COVID-19. J is TRBJ1-3 and V is TRBV12-5, with a weak D call TRBD1 (6 bases). Sample: peripheral blood. The CDR3 coding sequence is TGTGCTAGTGGTTTGACAGGGAGCTCTGGAAACACCATATATTTT. Its translation: CASGLTGSSGNTIYF. Full variable domain (missing parts from reference TRBV12-5 and TRBJ1-3): DARVTQTPRHKVTEMGQEVTMRCQPILGHNTVFWYRQTMMQGLELLAYFRNRAPLDDSGMPKDRFSAEMPDATLATLKIQPSEPRDSAVYFCASGLTGSSGNTIYFGEGSWLTVV.